The clone carrying this TCR beta chain was seen a handful of times. The antigen is undetermined. The V gene's germline CDR1 is SGHNT and CDR2 YYREEE (reference sequence). V lost 2 bases to trimming and J lost 2 bases, with 8 bases between them. The CDR3 runs 13 residues. The draw of peripheral blood yielded about 10 milliliters from each donor. Samples each yielded at least 6 micrograms of total RNA. This entry belongs to a study of blood T cells in healthy people across ages. Study results and caveats: Donor CMV status, an unknown factor, possibly confounded changes in expanded clonotypes.

PCR was performed a second time for about 7 to 12 cycles using a sample-barcoded 5' primer and a J-beta primer mix. Each CDR3 protein gets one entry after TCRdb re-called the 5' RACE reads with MiXCR. Of around 1.5 million distinct CDR3 sequences in the sample, approximately 32% were seen once. Sequenced material: blood. This receptor was obtained from a woman aged 25-40 years in good health. The chain has TRBV5-4 and TRBJ2-7; D uncertain. CDR3 DNA: TGTGCCAGCAGCTTCCCCCAGGCCTACGAGCAGTACTTC. Encoded protein: CASSFPQAYEQYF.